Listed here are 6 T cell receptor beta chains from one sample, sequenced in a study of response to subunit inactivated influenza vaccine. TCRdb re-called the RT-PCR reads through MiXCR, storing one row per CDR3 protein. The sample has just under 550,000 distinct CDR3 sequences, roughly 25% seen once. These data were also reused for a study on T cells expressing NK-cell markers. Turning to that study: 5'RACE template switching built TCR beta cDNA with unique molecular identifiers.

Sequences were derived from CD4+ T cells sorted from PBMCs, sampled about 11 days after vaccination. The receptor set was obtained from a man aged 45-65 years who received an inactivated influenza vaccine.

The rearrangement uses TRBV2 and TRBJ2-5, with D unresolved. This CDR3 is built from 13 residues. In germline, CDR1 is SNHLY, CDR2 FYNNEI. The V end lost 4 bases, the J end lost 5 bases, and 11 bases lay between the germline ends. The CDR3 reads CASSALPAETQYF. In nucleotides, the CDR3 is TGTGCCAGCAGTGCGCTTCCGGCGGAGACCCAGTACTTC.

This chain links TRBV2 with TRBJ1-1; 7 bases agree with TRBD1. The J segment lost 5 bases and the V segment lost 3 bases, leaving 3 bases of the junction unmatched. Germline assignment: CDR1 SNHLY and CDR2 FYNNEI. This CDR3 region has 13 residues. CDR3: CASSETGTTEAFF. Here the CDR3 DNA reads TGTGCCAGCAGTGAGACAGGGACAACTGAAGCTTTCTTT.

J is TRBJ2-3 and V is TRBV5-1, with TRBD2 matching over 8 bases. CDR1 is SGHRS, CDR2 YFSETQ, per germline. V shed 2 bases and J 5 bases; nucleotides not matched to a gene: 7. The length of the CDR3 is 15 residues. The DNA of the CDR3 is TGCGCCAGCAGCTTCAGGGCGGCGGGGGGAGATACGCAGTATTTT. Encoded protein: CASSFRAAGGDTQYF. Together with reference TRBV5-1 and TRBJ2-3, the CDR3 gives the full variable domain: KAGVTQTPRYLIKTRGQQVTLSCSPISGHRSVSWYQQTPGQGLQFLFEYFSETQRNKGNFPGRFSGRQFSNSRSEMNVSTLELGDSALYLCASSFRAAGGDTQYFGPGTRLTVL.

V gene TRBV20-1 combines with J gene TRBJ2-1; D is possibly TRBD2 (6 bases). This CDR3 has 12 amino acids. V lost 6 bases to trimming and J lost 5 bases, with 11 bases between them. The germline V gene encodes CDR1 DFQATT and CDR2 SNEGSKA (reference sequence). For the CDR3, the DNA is TGCAGTGCACGCGGGACCCACAATGAGCAGTTCTTC. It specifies CSARGTHNEQFF.

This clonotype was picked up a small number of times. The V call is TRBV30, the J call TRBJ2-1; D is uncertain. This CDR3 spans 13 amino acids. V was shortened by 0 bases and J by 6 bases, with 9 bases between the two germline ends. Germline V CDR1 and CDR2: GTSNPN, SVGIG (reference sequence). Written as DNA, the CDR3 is TGTGCCTGGAGTGTACTAACGCTCAATGAGCAGTTCTTC. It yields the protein CAWSVLTLNEQFF.

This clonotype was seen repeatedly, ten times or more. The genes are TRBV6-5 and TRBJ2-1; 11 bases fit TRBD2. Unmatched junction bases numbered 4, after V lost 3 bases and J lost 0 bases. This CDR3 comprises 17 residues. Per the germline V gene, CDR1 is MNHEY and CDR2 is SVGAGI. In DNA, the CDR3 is TGTGCCAGCAGTTATATTAGCGGGAGGGTCTCCTACAATGAGCAGTTCTTC. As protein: CASSYISGRVSYNEQFF.